These 12 T cell receptor beta chains originate from one sample sequenced in a study of cytomegalovirus exposure and HLA in healthy donors. Vbeta (60) and Jbeta (13) primers were used in the PCR. Produced via immunoSEQ multiplex PCR; TCRdb's table is partial and in-frame only. Here the sample spans roughly 50,000 clones, over 60% being singletons. Sequenced sample: PBMCs. Receptors originate from a man under 40 in good health and CMV-seropositive.

The chain uses TRBV30 and TRBJ1-2; 9 positions match TRBD1. The V gene's germline CDR1 is GTSNPN and CDR2 SVGIG (reference sequence). The CDR3 has 14 residues. The V gene end was trimmed by 2 bases and the J gene end by 4 bases; junction bases not matched to a gene: 5. The CDR3 DNA reads TGTGCCTGGAGTAGCGGGACAGGGACCTATGGCTACACCTTC. Translated: CAWSSGTGTYGYTF.

The chain has TRBV6-6 and TRBJ2-7; possibly TRBD1 for D (6 bases). Germline CDR1 is MNHNY and CDR2 is SVGAGI (reference sequence). Trimming cost V 4 bases and J 2 bases, with 9 bases left between them. CDR3 length equals 13 residues. This CDR3 is CASSSGATYEQYF. The CDR3 nucleotides read TGTGCCAGCAGTTCAGGGGCCACCTACGAGCAGTACTTC.

Written as DNA, the CDR3 is TGTGCCAGCAGGGGGCCTCATAGCAATCAGCCCCAGCATTTT. Translated, it gives CASRGPHSNQPQHF. The V call is TRBV27, the J call TRBJ1-5; D is possibly TRBD1 (5 bases). Germline lookup yields CDR1 MNHEY and CDR2 SMNVEV (reference sequence). The CDR3 consists of 14 residues. V was clipped by 6 bases and J by 0 bases, with 9 bases between them.

The chain employs TRBV9 and TRBJ2-1; 8 bases are shared with TRBD2. The CDR3 covers 14 residues. Germline V gives CDR1 SGDLS, CDR2 YYNGEE. V shed 2 bases and J 5 bases; nucleotides not matched to a gene: 3. CDR3: CASSVRGGDNEQFF. The CDR3 DNA reads as TGTGCCAGCAGCGTCCGGGGGGGCGACAATGAGCAGTTCTTC.

This chain uses TRBV11-2 with TRBJ2-7; 10 positions agree with TRBD1. The germline gives CDR1 SGHAT, CDR2 FQNNGV. The CDR3 is 15 residues long. The V and J ends lost 9 bases and 7 bases, in that order; junction bases with no gene match: 15. This CDR3 is CASSVQGQGMGEQYF. CDR3 DNA sequence: TGTGCCAGTTCCGTTCAGGGACAGGGGATGGGGGAGCAGTACTTC.

The chain links TRBV6-1 to TRBJ1-4, with D perhaps TRBD1 (5 bases). Deletions cut 8 bases from V and 5 bases from J, with 18 bases between. Germline loops: CDR1 MNHNS, CDR2 SASEGT. This CDR3 has 15 amino acids. The CDR3 is CASSSPSRGNEKLFF. The CDR3 DNA sequence: TGTGCCAGCTCGTCCCCTTCTAGGGGAAATGAAAAACTGTTTTTT.

The chain uses TRBV5-4 and TRBJ1-1; D perhaps matches TRBD1 (6 bases). Trimming removed 4 bases from V and 7 bases from J, with 8 bases in between. The germline gives CDR1 SGHNT, CDR2 YYREEE (reference sequence). The CDR3 extends over 11 amino acids. CDR3 in amino acids: CASSQDSEAFF. CDR3 sequence (DNA): TGTGCCAGCAGCCAGGACAGTGAAGCTTTCTTT.

The V gene is TRBV9, the J gene TRBJ1-3; unclear D gene. Trimming removed 0 bases at V and 0 bases at J, with 13 bases between. CDR1 and CDR2 from the germline V gene are SGDLS and YYNGEE. The CDR3 length is 17 residues. The CDR3 nucleotides read TGTGCCAGCAGCGTAGGGGTGAGAGGAGCCTCTGGAAACACCATATATTTT. It specifies CASSVGVRGASGNTIYF. Full variable domain (outside the CDR3, taken from reference TRBV9 and TRBJ1-3): DSGVTQTPKHLITATGQRVTLRCSPRSGDLSVYWYQQSLDQGLQFLIQYYNGEERAKGNILERFSAQQFPDLHSELNLSSLELGDSALYFCASSVGVRGASGNTIYFGEGSWLTVV.

The table lists this clone with a count of one. The rearrangement uses TRBV13 and TRBJ1-2; no clear D gene. There are 14 residues in the CDR3. The V and J ends lost 2 bases and 7 bases respectively, with 14 bases between them. Germline-derived CDR1 and CDR2 are PRHDT and FYEKMQ (reference sequence). CDR3 DNA: TGTGCCAGCAGCTTATCCAGGATGGGGAGTGGCTACACCTTC. Encoded protein: CASSLSRMGSGYTF.

This chain joins TRBV5-1 and TRBJ1-1; 8 positions match TRBD1. Trimming at V came to 4 bases and at J to 0 bases, leaving 8 bases not matched to a gene. The CDR3 length is 16 residues. The germline V gene has CDR1 SGHRS and CDR2 YFSETQ. The CDR3 bases are TGCGCCAGCAGCCGGACAGGGAGCAGAATGAACACTGAAGCTTTCTTT. Protein: CASSRTGSRMNTEAFF.

This clone was detected only once. The genes are TRBV9 and TRBJ2-3, with 11 positions matching TRBD2. The CDR3 is made up of 17 amino acids. V lost 0 bases, J lost 2 bases, and 5 bases stayed unmatched. Germline CDR1 and CDR2: SGDLS and YYNGEE. In DNA form, the CDR3 reads TGTGCCAGCAGCGTAGGGGCTAGCGGGGGGAACACAGATACGCAGTATTTT. It specifies CASSVGASGGNTDTQYF.

The DNA for the CDR3 is TGTGCCAGCTCACCATACGGGGAATCTAGCGAGCAGTACTTC. It codes for CASSPYGESSEQYF. V and J are TRBV18 and TRBJ2-7, with D possibly being TRBD2 (5 bases). The germline V gene has CDR1 KGHSH and CDR2 LQKENI. This CDR3 has 14 amino acids. V was shortened by 2 bases and J by 6 bases, with 14 bases between the two germline ends. Using reference TRBV18 and TRBJ2-7 for the parts outside the CDR3, the full variable domain is NAGVMQNPRHLVRRRGQEARLRCSPMKGHSHVYWYRQLPEEGLKFMVYLQKENIIDESGMPKERFSAEFPKEGPSILRIQQVVRGDSAAYFCASSPYGESSEQYFGPGTRLTVT.